This T cell receptor beta chain was sequenced for a study of T-cell reconstitution after alpha-beta-depleted transplantation in children. Study observations and caveats: About two months after transplant, alpha-beta T cells reportedly came from several hundred expanded graft clones. Hyperexpanded clones declined; after one year, newly produced T cells mostly supplied diversity.

This clonotype turned up a few times. Antigen unknown. Library preparation (for TCRbeta) was performed with unique molecular identifiers. MiXCR, run by TCRdb on the PCR reads, gives a single entry per CDR3 protein. The table records just under 350,000 distinct CDR3 sequences, roughly 15% of them present only once. Germline loops: CDR1 MDHEN, CDR2 SYDVKM. V gave up 4 bases and J gave up 2 bases; unmatched junction bases: 16. The CDR3 consists of 19 residues. The rearrangement links TRBV28 to TRBJ2-3, with 9 nucleotides matching TRBD2. Source: PBMCs, mostly from graft donor cells, taken 360 days after TCRalphabeta/CD19-depleted stem cell transplant. The clonotype originates from a male patient aged 2-15 years who had a stem cell transplant for acute lymphoblastic leukemia, so the T cells may come from the graft donor. In DNA, the CDR3 is TGTGCCAGCAGTTCTCCCCCGGCCCGGGCGGGAGGGACCACAGATACGCAGTATTTT. Translation: CASSSPPARAGGTTDTQYF.